The present entry profiles one TCR beta chain with its context. Its cognate antigen is unknown. This sample was included in a study of vaccination effects on CD4 cells after COVID-19. Libraries were prepared by immunoSEQ multiplex PCR; TCRdb keeps only in-frame clonotypes and omits some of them. The table shows roughly 13,000 clones, with approximately 68% occurring only once. V lost 1 base and J lost 9, with 0 bases in between. The CDR3 sequence is 8 residues long. Germline-derived CDR1 and CDR2 are DFQATT and SNEGSKA (reference sequence). Before any sequencing was done, the ViraFEST assay used viral peptide pools to expand antigen-specific CD4+ T cells. At the end of around eleven days of culture, CD4+ T cells were isolated. Each participant was administered two doses of either the BNT162b2 or the mRNA-1273 vaccine. Among the vaccine recipients, none had a prior SARS-CoV-2 infection, and nucleocapsid antibodies were negative.

Here the sequenced sample was CD4+ T cells from PBMCs cultured with SARS-CoV-2 spike peptides, taken after COVID-19 vaccination. The chain employs TRBV20-1 and TRBJ1-2; D call uncertain. The sequence came from a human donor who received a COVID-19 vaccine. CDR3 loop: CSARGYTF. The CDR3 region has the DNA TGCAGTGCTAGAGGCTACACCTTC.